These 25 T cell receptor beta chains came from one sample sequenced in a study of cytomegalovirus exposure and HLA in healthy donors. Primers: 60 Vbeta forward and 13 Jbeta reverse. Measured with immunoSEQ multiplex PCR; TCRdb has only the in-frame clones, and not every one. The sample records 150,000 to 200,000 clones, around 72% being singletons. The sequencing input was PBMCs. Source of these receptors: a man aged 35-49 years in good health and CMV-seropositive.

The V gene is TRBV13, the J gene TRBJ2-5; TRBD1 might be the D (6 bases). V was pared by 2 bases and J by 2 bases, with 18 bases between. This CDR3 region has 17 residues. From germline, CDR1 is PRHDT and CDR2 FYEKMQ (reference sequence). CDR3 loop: CASSLPSGRGSQETQYF. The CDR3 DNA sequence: TGTGCCAGCAGCTTACCCTCTGGCAGGGGATCTCAAGAGACCCAGTACTTC.

CDR3 residues: CASSRNRGQDGYTF. For the CDR3, the DNA is TGTGCCAGCAGCCGTAACAGGGGGCAGGATGGCTACACCTTC. The genes are TRBV7-2 and TRBJ1-2, with 9 bases identical to TRBD1. With V trimmed by 5 bases and J by 6 bases, 7 bases remained unmatched. Per germline, CDR1 SGHTA and CDR2 FQGNSA. The CDR3 runs 14 residues.

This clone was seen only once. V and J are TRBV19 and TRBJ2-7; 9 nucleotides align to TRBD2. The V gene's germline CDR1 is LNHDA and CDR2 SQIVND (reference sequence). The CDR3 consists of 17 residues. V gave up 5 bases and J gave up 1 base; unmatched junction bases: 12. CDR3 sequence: CASSVKRGDVGSYEQYF. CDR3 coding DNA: TGTGCCAGTAGTGTCAAGCGGGGGGATGTTGGGTCCTACGAGCAGTACTTC.

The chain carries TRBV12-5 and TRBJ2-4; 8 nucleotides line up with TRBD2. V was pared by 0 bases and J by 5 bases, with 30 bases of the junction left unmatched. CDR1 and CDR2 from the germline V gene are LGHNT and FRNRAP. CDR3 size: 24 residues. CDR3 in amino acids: CASGLVLHSLGGGPRTPSQNIQYF. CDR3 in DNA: TGTGCTAGTGGTTTGGTACTCCACTCTCTCGGGGGGGGCCCCCGGACTCCTAGCCAAAACATTCAGTACTTC.

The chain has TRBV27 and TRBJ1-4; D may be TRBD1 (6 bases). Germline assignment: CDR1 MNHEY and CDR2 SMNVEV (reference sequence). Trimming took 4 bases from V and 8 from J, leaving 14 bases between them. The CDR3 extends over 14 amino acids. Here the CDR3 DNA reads TGTGCCAGCAGTTCGGTAGGGGGATACGAAAAACTGTTTTTT. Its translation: CASSSVGGYEKLFF.

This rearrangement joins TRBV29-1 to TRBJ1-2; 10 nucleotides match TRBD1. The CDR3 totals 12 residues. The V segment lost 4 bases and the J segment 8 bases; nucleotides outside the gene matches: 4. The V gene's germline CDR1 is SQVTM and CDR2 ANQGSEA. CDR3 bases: TGCAGCGTTGTGGACAGGGGGGGAGGCTACACCTTC. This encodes CSVVDRGGGYTF.

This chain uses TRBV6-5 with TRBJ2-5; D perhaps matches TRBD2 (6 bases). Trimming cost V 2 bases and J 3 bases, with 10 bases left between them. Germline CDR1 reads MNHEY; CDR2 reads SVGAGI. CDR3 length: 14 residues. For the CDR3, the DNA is TGTGCCAGCAGTTACGGGAGGATTAAAGAGACCCAGTACTTC. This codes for CASSYGRIKETQYF.

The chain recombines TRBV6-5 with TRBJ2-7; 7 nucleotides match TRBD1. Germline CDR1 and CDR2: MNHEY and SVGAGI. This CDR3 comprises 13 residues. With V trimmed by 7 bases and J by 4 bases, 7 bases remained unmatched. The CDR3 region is CASKQGIAYEQYF. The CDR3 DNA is TGTGCCAGCAAACAGGGGATCGCTTACGAGCAGTACTTC.

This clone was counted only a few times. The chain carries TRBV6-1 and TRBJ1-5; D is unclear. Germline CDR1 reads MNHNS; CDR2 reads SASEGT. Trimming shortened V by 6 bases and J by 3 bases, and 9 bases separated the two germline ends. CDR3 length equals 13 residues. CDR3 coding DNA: TGTGCCAGCAGGGCAGGTTTCAATCAGCCCCAGCATTTT. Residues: CASRAGFNQPQHF.

The CDR3 DNA is TGTGCCACAGCAAACCGGGCGGGGGACACTGAAGCTTTCTTT. Translated: CATANRAGDTEAFF. V and J are TRBV25-1 and TRBJ1-1; a possible D gene is TRBD1 (5 bases). The CDR3 runs 14 residues. Trimming took 10 bases from V and 3 from J, leaving 18 bases between them. CDR1 is MGHDK, CDR2 SYGVNS, per germline.

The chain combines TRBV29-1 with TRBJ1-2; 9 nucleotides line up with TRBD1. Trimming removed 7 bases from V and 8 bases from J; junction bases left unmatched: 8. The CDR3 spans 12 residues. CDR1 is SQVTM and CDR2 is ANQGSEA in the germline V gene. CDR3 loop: CSADRGAGGYTF. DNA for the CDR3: TGCAGCGCAGACAGGGGGGCGGGAGGCTACACCTTC.

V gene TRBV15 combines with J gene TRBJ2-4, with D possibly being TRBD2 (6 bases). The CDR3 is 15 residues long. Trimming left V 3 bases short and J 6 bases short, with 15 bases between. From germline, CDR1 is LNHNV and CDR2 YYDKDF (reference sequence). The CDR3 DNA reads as TGTGCCACCAGCAGTTCTGGGCCGGGAGCAAACATTCAGTACTTC. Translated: CATSSSGPGANIQYF.

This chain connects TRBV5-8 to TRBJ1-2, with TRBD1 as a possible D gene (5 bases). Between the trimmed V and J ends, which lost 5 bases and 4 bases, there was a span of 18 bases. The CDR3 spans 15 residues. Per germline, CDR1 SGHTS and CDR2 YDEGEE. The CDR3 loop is CASRLNRGGTYGYTF. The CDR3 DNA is TGTGCCAGCAGGCTAAACCGGGGGGGGACCTATGGCTACACCTTC.

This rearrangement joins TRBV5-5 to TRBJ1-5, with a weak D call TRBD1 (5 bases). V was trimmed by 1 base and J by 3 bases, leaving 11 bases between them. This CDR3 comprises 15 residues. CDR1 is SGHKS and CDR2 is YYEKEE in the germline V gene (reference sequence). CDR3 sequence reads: CASSLSQGPNQPQHF. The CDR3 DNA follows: TGTGCCAGCAGCTTGAGCCAGGGCCCCAATCAGCCCCAGCATTTT.

This CDR3 is CASSQDWFFGQLQETQYF. Written as DNA, the CDR3 is TGTGCCAGCAGCCAAGATTGGTTTTTTGGACAGCTCCAAGAGACCCAGTACTTC. The chain uses TRBV14 and TRBJ2-5; maybe TRBD1 (6 bases). CDR3 length equals 18 residues. The V end lost 0 bases, the J end lost 1 base, and 18 bases lay between the germline ends. The germline CDR1 and CDR2 sequences are SGHDN and FVKESK.

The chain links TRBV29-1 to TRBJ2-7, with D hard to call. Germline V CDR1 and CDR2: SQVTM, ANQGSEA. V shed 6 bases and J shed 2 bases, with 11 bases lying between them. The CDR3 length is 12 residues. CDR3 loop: CSVVTEPYEQYF. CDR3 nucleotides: TGCAGCGTCGTTACAGAGCCCTACGAGCAGTACTTC.

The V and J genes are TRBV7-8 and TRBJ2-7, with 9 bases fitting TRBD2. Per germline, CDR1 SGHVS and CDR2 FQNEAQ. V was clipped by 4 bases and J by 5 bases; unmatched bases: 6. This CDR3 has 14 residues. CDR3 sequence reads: CASSYGTSYDEQYF. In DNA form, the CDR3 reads TGTGCCAGCAGCTATGGGACTAGCTATGACGAGCAGTACTTC.

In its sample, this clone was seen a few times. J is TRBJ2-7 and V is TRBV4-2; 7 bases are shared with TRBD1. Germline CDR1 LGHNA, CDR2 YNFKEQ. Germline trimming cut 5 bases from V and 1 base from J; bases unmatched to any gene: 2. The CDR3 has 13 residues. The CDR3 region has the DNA TGTGCCAGCAGCTCGACAGGGTCCTACGAGCAGTACTTC. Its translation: CASSSTGSYEQYF.

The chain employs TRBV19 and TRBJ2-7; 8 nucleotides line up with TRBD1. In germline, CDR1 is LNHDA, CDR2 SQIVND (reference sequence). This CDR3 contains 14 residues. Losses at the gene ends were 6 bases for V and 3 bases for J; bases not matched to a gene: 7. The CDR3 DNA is TGTGCCAGTAGCCCCCAAGGGACAGGCTACGAGCAGTACTTC. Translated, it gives CASSPQGTGYEQYF. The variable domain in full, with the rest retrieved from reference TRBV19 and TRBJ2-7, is DGGITQSPKYLFRKEGQNVTLSCEQNLNHDAMYWYRQDPGQGLRLIYYSQIVNDFQKGDIAEGYSVSREKKESFPLTVTSAQKNPTAFYLCASSPQGTGYEQYFGPGTRLTVT.

The CDR3 nucleotides are TGCAGCGTAGCTACAGGGGAGGATTCACCCCTCCACTTT. It yields the protein CSVATGEDSPLHF. The J gene is TRBJ1-6, the V gene TRBV29-1, with 7 bases identical to TRBD1. Germline CDR1 is SQVTM and CDR2 is ANQGSEA. V gave up 6 bases and J gave up 8 bases; unmatched junction bases: 7. The CDR3 spans 13 residues.

In nucleotides, the CDR3 is TGTGCCAGCAGCGTAAATGGGCTACTTCCAGATACGCAGTATTTT. Encoded protein: CASSVNGLLPDTQYF. The chain combines TRBV9 with TRBJ2-3, with D uncertain. V was shortened by 1 base and J by 4 bases, with 13 bases between the two germline ends. The CDR3 loop spans 15 amino acids. Germline loops: CDR1 SGDLS, CDR2 YYNGEE.

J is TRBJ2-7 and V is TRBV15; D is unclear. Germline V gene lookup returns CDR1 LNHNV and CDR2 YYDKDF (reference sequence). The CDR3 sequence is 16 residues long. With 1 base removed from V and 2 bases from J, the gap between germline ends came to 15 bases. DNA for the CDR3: TGTGCCACCAGCAGAGGATTAGTACAGTCCGCCTACGAGCAGTACTTC. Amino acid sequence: CATSRGLVQSAYEQYF.

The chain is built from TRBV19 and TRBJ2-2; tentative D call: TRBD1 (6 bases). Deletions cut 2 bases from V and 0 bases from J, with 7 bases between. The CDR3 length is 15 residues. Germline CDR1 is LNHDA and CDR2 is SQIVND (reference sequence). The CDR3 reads CASSIRDTNTGELFF. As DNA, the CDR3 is TGTGCCAGTAGTATAAGGGACACGAACACCGGGGAGCTGTTTTTT.

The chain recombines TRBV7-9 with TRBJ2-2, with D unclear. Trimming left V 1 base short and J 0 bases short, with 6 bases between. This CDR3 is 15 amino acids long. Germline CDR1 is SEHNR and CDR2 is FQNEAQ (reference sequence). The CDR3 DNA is TGTGCCAGCAGCTTAGGGCACCCGAACACCGGGGAGCTGTTTTTT. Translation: CASSLGHPNTGELFF.

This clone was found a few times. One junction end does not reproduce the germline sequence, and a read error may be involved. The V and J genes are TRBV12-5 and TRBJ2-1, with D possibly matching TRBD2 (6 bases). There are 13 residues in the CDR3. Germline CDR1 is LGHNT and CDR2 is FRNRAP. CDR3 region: CASGLVVMGTPLF. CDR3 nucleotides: TGTGCTAGTGGTTTGGTAGTAATGGGGACTCCCCTCTTC.